The source of this T cell receptor beta chain is a study of molecular identifiers for immune sequencing clone quantification. The study, taken as a whole, reports: Effector cells had over 99% of their molecules in clones above 20 RNA copies, while naive cells had under 1%.

V was cut by 0 bases and J by 3 bases, with 12 bases left in between. The CDR3 sequence is 16 residues long. The germline CDR1 and CDR2 sequences are MNHEY and SVGEGT. A few counts support this clonotype. The antigen is unknown. CD8+CD4-CCR7+CD45RA+ sorting gave the naive CD8 T cells. TCRdb reanalysed the PCR reads using MiXCR and keeps one entry per CDR3 protein. The table includes hundreds of thousands of distinct CDR3 sequences, less than 30% detected once. The sample taken for sequencing was naive CD8+ T cells from blood, with Jurkat cell RNA spiked in. Regarding subset: FACS-sorted CD8+CD4-CCR7+CD45RA+ naive T cells. The chain uses TRBV6-2 or TRBV6-3 and TRBJ1-5; D is uncertain. This clonotype was obtained from a human donor in good health. Some libraries in this study had Jurkat cell RNA spiked in. The CDR3 DNA reads TGTGCCAGCAGTTACTCGGATCTACTACCCAATCAGCCCCAGCATTTT. Its translation: CASSYSDLLPNQPQHF.